This T cell receptor (beta chain) comes out of a study of Ad26.COV2.S vaccination and SARS-CoV-2 variants (dated by TCRdb to the early 2020s). Some background on the complete study: Vaccine-arm donors came from COV1001, a multicentre, randomized, double-blind, placebo-controlled phase I-IIa trial of Ad26.COV2.S in healthy adults. Dosing of Ad26.COV2.S was intramuscular, at either 5x10^10 or 1x10^11 viral particles, delivered as one shot or as two shots spaced 56 days apart. TCRbeta repertoire sequencing served as the tool for gauging how specific and how broad the SARS-CoV-2-reactive T cell receptors were following Ad26.COV2.S vaccination. A total of approximately 30 samples were included in the TCR-sequenced set, comprising some 20 Ad26.COV2.S vaccine recipients, 5 placebo recipients and 8 SARS-CoV-2 convalescent individuals. Trial participants were randomized into five groups of five: low-dose or high-dose Ad26.COV2.S given once or twice, or placebo on both occasions. Throughout the experiments and outcome assessment, investigators stayed blinded to trial group allocation.

The immunoSEQ Assay was used to sequence TCRbeta CDR3 regions. After extraction, genomic DNA underwent amplification by bias-controlled multiplex PCR, followed by high-throughput sequencing. The study's processing was this. To quantify the absolute abundance of every unique TCRbeta CDR3 region, sequences were collapsed and filtered. T cell fraction was estimated by normalization of TCRbeta template counts to usable DNA, with usable DNA being measured through amplification of reference genes present in all nucleated cells. Repertoire TCRs were annotated as SARS-CoV-2-specific when V gene, CDR3 amino acid sequence and J gene were exactly matched to a known reactive TCR set. The reference SARS-CoV-2 TCR set was derived from MIRA and filtered for enrichment in COVID-19-positive ImmuneCODE repertoires, a step that removed public or cross-reactive TCRs. Based on the MIRA antigens, annotated TCRs were further analysed at the level of specific ORF or position within ORF. Breadth was defined as annotated unique rearrangements over total unique productive rearrangements; depth was the summed frequency of those rearrangements. Group comparisons of TCR breadth used two-sided Wilcoxon rank-sum tests. This is the immuneACCESS table as TCRdb keeps it, with only in-frame sequences that have V and J called. A part of the clones is gone; compared with another copy, unresolved V genes explain less than half, and the rest is unexplained. For V, J and clone size, that table is used; D and trimming come from the DNA. This sample has 300,000 to 450,000 clones in its table, and 70% to 90% of those were observed once. The top ten clonotypes cover approximately 3.5% of the sample.

The CDR3 measures 11 amino acids from cysteine to phenylalanine. The entry retains the CDR3 DNA only, 33 bases that are in frame from base 1. In the germline V gene (reference sequence), CDR1 corresponds to SEHNR and CDR2 to FQNEAQ. V and J lose 4 bases and 9 bases, and a span of 7 bases separates them. About this clone itself: Its antigen remains unidentified. There are no base qualities to consult, and no much larger clone falls within one base.

Taken with the paper, the label for treatment or condition translates to: some 20 received Ad26.COV2.S at low or high dose, single or two shots; 5 received placebo; per-sample allocation not given. Repertoires of vaccine and placebo recipients were sequenced from samples collected on day 63 after the first injection. Between 29 July and 7 August 2020, Cohort 1b enrolled some 25 adults aged 18-55 years at one site in Boston, USA. Ad26.COV2.S was a replication-incompetent adenovirus type 26 vector that expressed a prefusion-stabilized SARS-CoV-2 spike protein derived from the original Wuhan strain. Overall study outcomes, separate from this receptor: Compared with placebo recipients, Ad26.COV2.S recipients showed higher spike-specific TCR breadth (P = 0.0014). After vaccination, spike-specific CD8+ and CD4+ T cell responses were reported to show substantial breadth. Comparing responses between vaccine doses or regimens was not something the study was powered to do. It was noted by the authors that total T cell responses may have been underestimated by the TCR breadth and depth analyses. Vaccine and placebo recipients had comparable non-spike TCR breadth, which fits with the vaccine containing only spike.

The TCR was taken from a person between 18 and 65 years old who received the Ad26.COV2.S COVID-19 vaccine or a placebo. The source was peripheral blood, collected in a trial of Ad26.COV2.S vaccine versus placebo. The V and J segments used are TRBV7-9 and TRBJ2-1; the D gene remains uncertain. The sequence in DNA is TGTGCCAGCAGCTACCAGAGTGAGCAGTTCTTC. It specifies CASSYQSEQFF.